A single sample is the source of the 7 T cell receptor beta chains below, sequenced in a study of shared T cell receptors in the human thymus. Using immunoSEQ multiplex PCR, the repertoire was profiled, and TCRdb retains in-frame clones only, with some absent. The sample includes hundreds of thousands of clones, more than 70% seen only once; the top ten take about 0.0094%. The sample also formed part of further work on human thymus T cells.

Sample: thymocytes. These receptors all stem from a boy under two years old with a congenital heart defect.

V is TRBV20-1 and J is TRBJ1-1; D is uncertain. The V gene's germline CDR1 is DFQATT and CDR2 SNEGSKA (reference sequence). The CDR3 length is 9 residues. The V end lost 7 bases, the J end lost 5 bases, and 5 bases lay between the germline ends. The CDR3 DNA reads TGCAGTGTAGAAACTGAAGCTTTCTTT. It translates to CSVETEAFF.

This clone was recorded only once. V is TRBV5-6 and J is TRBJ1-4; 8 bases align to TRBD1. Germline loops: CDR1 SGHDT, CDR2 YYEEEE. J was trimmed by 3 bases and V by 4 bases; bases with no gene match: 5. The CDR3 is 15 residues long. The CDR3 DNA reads TGTGCCAGCAGCCCCCGGACAGGGTCTAATGAAAAACTGTTTTTT. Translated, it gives CASSPRTGSNEKLFF.

CDR3 residues: CASSLYSLADYEQYF. CDR3 nucleotide sequence: TGCGCCAGCAGCTTGTACAGTCTAGCGGATTACGAGCAGTACTTC. This chain links TRBV5-1 with TRBJ2-7; 7 bases are a match to TRBD2. The V segment lost 1 base and the J segment 4 bases; nucleotides outside the gene matches: 8. The CDR3 is 15 residues long. From germline, CDR1 is SGHRS and CDR2 YFSETQ.

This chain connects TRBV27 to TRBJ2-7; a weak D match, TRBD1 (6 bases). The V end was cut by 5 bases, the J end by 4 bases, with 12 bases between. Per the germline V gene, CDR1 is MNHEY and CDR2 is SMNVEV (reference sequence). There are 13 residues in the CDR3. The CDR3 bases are TGTGCCAGCAGTCCTCATACAGGGTACGAGCAGTACTTC. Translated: CASSPHTGYEQYF.

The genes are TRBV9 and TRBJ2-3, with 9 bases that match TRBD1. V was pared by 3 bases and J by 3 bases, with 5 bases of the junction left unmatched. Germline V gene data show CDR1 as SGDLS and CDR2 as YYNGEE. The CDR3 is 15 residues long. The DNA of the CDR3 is TGTGCCAGCAGCGCCGGACAGGGGAAAACAGATACGCAGTATTTT. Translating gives CASSAGQGKTDTQYF.

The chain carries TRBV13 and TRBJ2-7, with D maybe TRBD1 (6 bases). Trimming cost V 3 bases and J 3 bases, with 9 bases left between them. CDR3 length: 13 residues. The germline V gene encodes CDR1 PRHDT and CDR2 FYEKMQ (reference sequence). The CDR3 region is CASSLTGNYEQYF. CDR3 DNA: TGTGCCAGCAGCTTGACAGGCAACTACGAGCAGTACTTC.

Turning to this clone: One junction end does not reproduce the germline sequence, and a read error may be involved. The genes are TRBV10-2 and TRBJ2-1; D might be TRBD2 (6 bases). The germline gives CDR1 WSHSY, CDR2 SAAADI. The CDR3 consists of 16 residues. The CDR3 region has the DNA TGCGCCAGCAGCGAGTTTCCTAGCGAGAGAGGGAATGAGCAGTTCTTC. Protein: CASSEFPSERGNEQFF.